Following are 19 T cell receptor beta chains from one sample sequenced in a study of blood T cell repertoires in COVID-19. Clones were read by immunoSEQ multiplex PCR, and TCRdb kept only the in-frame ones, dropping some. Here the sample spans some 11,000 clones, approximately 70% being singletons. The sample was peripheral blood. Source of these receptors: a human donor in a cohort sampled during active COVID-19.

The rearrangement joins TRBV5-1 to TRBJ2-1; tentatively, D is TRBD1 (5 bases). Germline CDR1 SGHRS, CDR2 YFSETQ. The CDR3 is 13 amino acids. V lost 4 bases, J lost 1 base, and 6 bases lay in between. CDR3 nucleotide sequence: TGCGCCAGCAGCAGGGGTTCCTACAATGAGCAGTTCTTC. This encodes CASSRGSYNEQFF.

In its sample, this clone is medium-sized. The chain couples TRBV7-2 to TRBJ1-3; the match to TRBD1 covers 9 bases. V was pared by 5 bases and J by 3 bases, with 5 bases of the junction left unmatched. Germline CDR1 is SGHTA and CDR2 is FQGNSA. The CDR3 sequence is 15 residues long. The CDR3 DNA sequence: TGTGCCAGCAGCCCACCGGACAGGGGTGGAAACACCATATATTTT. Its protein is CASSPPDRGGNTIYF.

The chain combines TRBV5-6 with TRBJ1-2, with TRBD1 as a possible D gene (5 bases). Trimming removed 1 base at V and 7 bases at J, with 11 bases between. The length of the CDR3 is 13 residues. Germline V lookup: CDR1 SGHDT, CDR2 YYEEEE. In DNA, the CDR3 is TGTGCCAGCAGCTTGCGGCAGGGCTCTGGCTACACCTTC. Its translation is CASSLRQGSGYTF.

This chain links TRBV10-3 with TRBJ1-6; 8 nucleotides match TRBD1. The V segment lost 4 bases and the J segment 9 bases; nucleotides outside the gene matches: 8. This CDR3 has 15 residues. CDR1 and CDR2 (germline): ENHRY, SYGVKD. CDR3 sequence (DNA): TGTGCCATCAGTGGCTCCGGGACAGGAGGTTCACCCCTCCACTTT. It encodes CAISGSGTGGSPLHF.

The gene calls are TRBV7-2 and TRBJ2-5; D may be TRBD2 (7 bases). The CDR3 is 15 residues long. Per the germline V gene, CDR1 is SGHTA and CDR2 is FQGNSA. V lost 0 bases to trimming and J lost 2 bases, with 10 bases between them. The CDR3 DNA sequence: TGTGCCAGCAGCTTAGCCGGGGGGACACAAGAGACCCAGTACTTC. Its protein product is CASSLAGGTQETQYF. Full variable domain (remainder filled in from reference TRBV7-2 and TRBJ2-5): GAGVSQSPSNKVTEKGKDVELRCDPISGHTALYWYRQSLGQGLEFLIYFQGNSAPDKSGLPSDRFSAERTGGSVSTLTIQRTQQEDSAVYLCASSLAGGTQETQYFGPGTRLLVL.

The J gene is TRBJ1-6, the V gene TRBV21-1; the table gives TRBD1 as D, unverified against the DNA. TRBV21-1 is recorded as a pseudogene. This CDR3 is 15 amino acids long. The DNA of the CDR3 is TGTGCCAGCAGAATCGTGGCAGGGGATAATTCACCCCTCCACTTT. Its protein product is CASRIVAGDNSPLHF.

The rearrangement uses TRBV24-1 and TRBJ2-6; D unresolved. Germline assignment: CDR1 KGHDR and CDR2 SFDVKD. V lost 3 bases to trimming and J lost 5 bases, with 7 bases between them. This CDR3 comprises 14 residues. As DNA, the CDR3 is TGTGCCACCAGTGATCCTCGTCGGGCCAACGTCCTGACTTTC. Translating it yields CATSDPRRANVLTF.

The chain carries TRBV10-3 and TRBJ2-7, with TRBD1 matching 7 bases. The CDR3 runs to 14 residues. In germline, CDR1 is ENHRY, CDR2 SYGVKD. V lost 6 bases and J lost 1; bases outside the gene matches: 6. The CDR3 DNA reads TGTGCCATCAGAACCGGGACAGCATCCTACGAGCAGTACTTC. It encodes CAIRTGTASYEQYF.

The V and J genes are TRBV7-8 and TRBJ2-7; no firm D call. Germline-derived CDR1 and CDR2 are SGHVS and FQNEAQ. The V gene lost 1 base and the J gene lost 6 bases, with 7 bases spanning the gap. CDR3 length equals 12 residues. In DNA, the CDR3 is TGTGCCAGCAGCTTAGAGGAGAGCGAGCAGTACTTC. Amino acid sequence: CASSLEESEQYF.

V usage is TRBV19 and J usage is TRBJ1-2, with no clear D. V lost 3 bases and J lost 3, with 11 bases in between. Germline-derived CDR1 and CDR2 are LNHDA and SQIVND (reference sequence). The CDR3 is made up of 14 amino acids. The CDR3 DNA is TGTGCCAGTAGTATCGAGGGCACCTACTATGGCTACACCTTC. Amino acid sequence: CASSIEGTYYGYTF.

The chain links TRBV5-1 to TRBJ2-5; 12 bases map to TRBD1. The CDR3 contains 15 residues. V trimming: 4 bases; J trimming: 4 bases; junction bases outside the gene matches: 5. Looked up from germline, CDR1 is SGHRS and CDR2 is YFSETQ. CDR3 sequence: CASSPGQGAGETQYF. As DNA, the CDR3 is TGCGCCAGCAGCCCGGGACAGGGGGCAGGAGAGACCCAGTACTTC.

V and J are TRBV11-2 and TRBJ2-7; 10 bases line up with TRBD2. Germline assignment: CDR1 SGHAT and CDR2 FQNNGV. V trimming: 5 bases; J trimming: 2 bases; junction bases outside the gene matches: 12. This CDR3 has 17 amino acids. This CDR3 reads CASSQGVGLAGAYEQYF. The CDR3 DNA follows: TGTGCCAGCAGCCAGGGCGTTGGGCTAGCGGGAGCCTACGAGCAGTACTTC.

The chain is built from TRBV19 and TRBJ2-1; TRBD1 matches 7 bases. V was pared by 7 bases and J by 0 bases, with 9 bases of the junction left unmatched. The CDR3 extends over 16 amino acids. The germline gives CDR1 LNHDA, CDR2 SQIVND (reference sequence). The chain's CDR3 is CASTPGRGLSYNEQFF. CDR3 nucleotides: TGTGCCAGTACCCCCGGTAGGGGGCTCTCCTACAATGAGCAGTTCTTC.

V is TRBV5-6 and J is TRBJ1-6, with D unclear. The germline gives CDR1 SGHDT, CDR2 YYEEEE. Trimming stripped 0 bases from V and 0 bases from J, with 10 bases between. This CDR3 spans 17 amino acids. The CDR3 sequence: CASSLALSSSYNSPLHF. CDR3 bases: TGTGCCAGCAGCTTGGCCCTTTCTAGCTCCTATAATTCACCCCTCCACTTT.

CDR3 sequence reads: CASSRTSAGSYEQYF. Here the CDR3 DNA reads TGTGCCAGCAGCCGGACTAGCGCAGGATCCTACGAGCAGTACTTC. This chain joins TRBV14 and TRBJ2-7; 9 bases line up with TRBD2. Trimming cost V 4 bases and J 1 base; bases outside gene matches: 5. The germline V gene has CDR1 SGHDN and CDR2 FVKESK. The CDR3 consists of 15 residues.

CDR3: CASSQKKQGNRYEQYF. CDR3 nucleotides: TGTGCCAGCAGCCAGAAGAAACAGGGGAATCGCTACGAGCAGTACTTC. V is TRBV28 and J is TRBJ2-7; 7 bases match TRBD1. This CDR3 contains 16 residues. From germline, CDR1 is MDHEN and CDR2 SYDVKM. After removal of 6 bases from V and 3 bases from J, the junction contained 14 bases not matched to a gene.

This clone occurred a few times. The CDR3 sequence: CASSLGHTDPYEQYF. In DNA, the CDR3 is TGCGCCAGCAGCTTGGGACATACCGACCCCTACGAGCAGTACTTC. The chain carries TRBV5-1 and TRBJ2-7; D uncertain. The V gene lost 0 bases and the J gene lost 2 bases, with 12 bases spanning the gap. The CDR3 is made up of 15 amino acids. Germline CDR1 and CDR2: SGHRS and YFSETQ.

The chain carries TRBV6-2 or TRBV6-3 and TRBJ2-3; TRBD1 aligns across 8 bases. Germline CDR1 MNHEY, CDR2 SVGEGT. J lost 3 bases, V lost 5 bases, and 10 bases had no gene match. The CDR3 spans 16 residues. In DNA form, the CDR3 reads TGTGCCAGCAGTGCCGGACAGGGTATTGGAACAGATACGCAGTATTTT. Translating it yields CASSAGQGIGTDTQYF.

The chain employs TRBV7-2 and TRBJ2-7, with TRBD2 identical over 7 bases. Unmatched junction bases numbered 10, after V lost 5 bases and J lost 0 bases. The germline V gene encodes CDR1 SGHTA and CDR2 FQGNSA. The CDR3 contains 16 residues. The CDR3 bases are TGTGCCAGCAGCCTTTCCGGGACTACCCTCTCCTACGAGCAGTACTTC. Encoded protein: CASSLSGTTLSYEQYF.